The 18 T cell receptor beta chains presented below share a single source sample, sequenced in a study of graft-versus-host responses after intestinal transplantation. Some clones are missing from TCRdb's copy, which holds only in-frame ones; the method was immunoSEQ multiplex PCR. The sample has some 87,000 clones; roughly 93% are singletons. These receptors' antigens are unknown. The sample consisted of unstimulated CD8+ T cells sorted from spleen or lymph node cells, taken before transplant. Receptors were obtained from a human donor who was the organ donor for an intestinal transplant.

The V and J genes are TRBV19 and TRBJ2-5; D remains unclear. The CDR3 has 16 residues. Trimming pared 5 bases from V and 0 bases from J, leaving 16 bases between. Germline CDR1 LNHDA, CDR2 SQIVND (reference sequence). This CDR3 reads CASSASRSTYQETQYF. As DNA, the CDR3 is TGTGCCAGTAGTGCCTCTCGGAGCACCTACCAAGAGACCCAGTACTTC.

This chain connects TRBV27 to TRBJ1-2, with a possible D match to TRBD1 (5 bases). Germline CDR1 and CDR2: MNHEY and SMNVEV (reference sequence). The CDR3 sequence is 14 residues long. V was clipped by 5 bases and J by 3 bases, with 13 bases between them. The CDR3 reads CASSAGNNDYGYTF. In DNA, the CDR3 is TGTGCCAGCAGTGCAGGGAATAATGACTATGGCTACACCTTC.

The chain has TRBV10-1 and TRBJ2-5; possible D gene TRBD2, 6 bases. The CDR3 length is 12 residues. Looked up from germline, CDR1 is WNHNN and CDR2 is SYGVQD (reference sequence). Trimming took off 4 bases at V and 5 bases at J, with 8 bases between the two ends. CDR3 sequence (DNA): TGCGCCAGCAGTGGCGGGGACGAGACCCAGTACTTC. This sequence encodes CASSGGDETQYF.

The chain employs TRBV6-5 and TRBJ2-1; TRBD2 is a possible D gene (6 bases). Germline lookup yields CDR1 MNHEY and CDR2 SVGAGI. Trimming left V 0 bases short and J 8 bases short, with 11 bases between. This CDR3 region has 14 residues. CDR3 amino acids: CASSYSEGNYEQFF. CDR3 nucleotide sequence: TGTGCCAGCAGTTACTCGGAGGGGAATTATGAGCAGTTCTTC.

V usage is TRBV6-1 and J usage is TRBJ2-3; maybe TRBD2 (6 bases). The germline V and J ends were trimmed by 4 bases and 2 bases, with 13 bases remaining between them. CDR3 length: 15 residues. Germline loops: CDR1 MNHNS, CDR2 SASEGT. This CDR3 reads CASSVGGFHTDTQYF. Written as DNA, the CDR3 is TGTGCCAGCAGTGTTGGGGGGTTCCACACAGATACGCAGTATTTT.

The genes are TRBV14 and TRBJ2-7; 11 positions agree with TRBD2. The CDR3 is 18 residues long. Trimming at V came to 2 bases and at J to 2 bases, leaving 11 bases not matched to a gene. CDR1 and CDR2 from the germline V gene are SGHDN and FVKESK. The CDR3 DNA is TGTGCCAGCAGCCAAACCCGACGGGTACTAGCGGGGGCCTACGAGCAGTACTTC. Translating it yields CASSQTRRVLAGAYEQYF.

This chain connects TRBV19 to TRBJ2-2, with no clear D. V was pared by 5 bases and J by 0 bases, with 7 bases between. The CDR3 length is 14 residues. The V gene's germline CDR1 is LNHDA and CDR2 SQIVND (reference sequence). CDR3 bases: TGTGCCAGTAGTTACAGTGCGAACACCGGGGAGCTGTTTTTT. It encodes CASSYSANTGELFF.

The chain couples TRBV19 to TRBJ2-1, with 12 positions matching TRBD2. The CDR3 consists of 15 residues. Germline V CDR1 and CDR2: LNHDA, SQIVND (reference sequence). The trim removed 4 bases at V and 4 bases at J, leaving 2 bases unmatched. The CDR3 bases are TGTGCCAGTAGTACCGGGACTAGCGGGTACAATGAGCAGTTCTTC. It specifies CASSTGTSGYNEQFF.

The chain uses TRBV9 and TRBJ2-1, with a possible D match to TRBD2 (6 bases). Germline loops: CDR1 SGDLS, CDR2 YYNGEE. This CDR3 is 17 amino acids long. Deletions cut 3 bases from V and 6 bases from J, with 22 bases between. The CDR3 nucleotides read TGTGCCAGCAGCGCGGTAGCGGTTACCCCCTTGAGCAATGAGCAGTTCTTC. Translating gives CASSAVAVTPLSNEQFF.

The chain carries TRBV5-4 and TRBJ2-7, with a weak D call TRBD1 (5 bases). The CDR3 has 16 amino acids. Germline assignment: CDR1 SGHNT and CDR2 YYREEE (reference sequence). V gave up 1 base and J gave up 6 bases, with 20 bases separating them. The CDR3 region has the DNA TGTGCCAGCAGCTTGTTTTTGGACAAAGATCGAGGCGAGCAGTACTTC. This encodes CASSLFLDKDRGEQYF.

The chain recombines TRBV19 with TRBJ2-3; D unresolved. Germline V gene sequence: CDR1 LNHDA, CDR2 SQIVND (reference sequence). The CDR3 runs 15 residues. Trimming left V 0 bases short and J 1 base short, with 8 bases between. The DNA for the CDR3 is TGTGCCAGTAGTATAGATCTACCCCGCACAGATACGCAGTATTTT. It codes for CASSIDLPRTDTQYF. Variable domain in full (rest from reference TRBV19 and TRBJ2-3): DGGITQSPKYLFRKEGQNVTLSCEQNLNHDAMYWYRQDPGQGLRLIYYSQIVNDFQKGDIAEGYSVSREKKESFPLTVTSAQKNPTAFYLCASSIDLPRTDTQYFGPGTRLTVL.

V and J are TRBV9 and TRBJ2-1; TRBD2 matches 14 bases. Germline V gene lookup returns CDR1 SGDLS and CDR2 YYNGEE. The CDR3 totals 18 residues. The V segment lost 4 bases and the J segment 5 bases; nucleotides outside the gene matches: 11. The chain's CDR3 is CASSPGLAGGPRNNEQFF. The CDR3 nucleotides read TGTGCCAGCAGCCCCGGACTAGCGGGAGGCCCACGAAACAATGAGCAGTTCTTC.

V and J are TRBV4-3 and TRBJ2-3; 11 bases line up with TRBD2. The CDR3 runs to 18 residues. The V gene's germline CDR1 is LGHNA and CDR2 YSLEER. The J segment lost 3 bases and the V segment lost 0 bases, leaving 8 bases of the junction unmatched. CDR3 residues: CASSQDQVAGGPTDTQYF. Here the CDR3 DNA reads TGCGCCAGCAGCCAAGATCAGGTAGCGGGAGGGCCTACAGATACGCAGTATTTT.

This rearrangement joins TRBV18 to TRBJ1-2, with 10 positions matching TRBD1. This CDR3 has 17 residues. V lost 6 bases and J lost 2; bases outside the gene matches: 12. CDR1 and CDR2 (germline): KGHSH, LQKENI. Here the CDR3 reads CASSEPGTGAGNYGYTF. In nucleotides, the CDR3 is TGTGCCAGCTCTGAACCCGGGACAGGGGCAGGGAACTATGGCTACACCTTC. Based on the CDR3 plus reference TRBV18 and TRBJ1-2, the full variable domain is NAGVMQNPRHLVRRRGQEARLRCSPMKGHSHVYWYRQLPEEGLKFMVYLQKENIIDESGMPKERFSAEFPKEGPSILRIQQVVRGDSAAYFCASSEPGTGAGNYGYTFGSGTRLTVV.

This rearrangement joins TRBV7-3 to TRBJ2-3; 7 nucleotides agree with TRBD2. The CDR3 consists of 16 residues. The germline CDR1 and CDR2 sequences are SGHTA and FQGTGA. J was trimmed by 2 bases and V by 5 bases; bases with no gene match: 10. Written as DNA, the CDR3 is TGTGCCAGCAGCCTTTCCGAGCTAGCGGTCACAGATACGCAGTATTTT. This codes for CASSLSELAVTDTQYF.

V gene TRBV7-9 combines with J gene TRBJ1-4; the D gene is possibly TRBD1 (6 bases). The CDR3 has 15 residues. Trimming pared 4 bases from V and 6 bases from J, leaving 15 bases between. Germline CDR1 reads SEHNR; CDR2 reads FQNEAQ (reference sequence). The CDR3 DNA is TGTGCCAGCAGCTCGAAACAGGGCGTTCATGAAAAACTGTTTTTT. Protein: CASSSKQGVHEKLFF. Full variable domain (missing parts from reference TRBV7-9 and TRBJ1-4): DTGVSQNPRHKITKRGQNVTFRCDPISEHNRLYWYRQTLGQGPEFLTYFQNEAQLEKSRLLSDRFSAERPKGSFSTLEIQRTEQGDSAMYLCASSSKQGVHEKLFFGSGTQLSVL.

The gene calls are TRBV18 and TRBJ2-5, with D perhaps matching TRBD1 (5 bases). CDR3 length: 15 amino acids. Germline-derived CDR1 and CDR2 are KGHSH and LQKENI. V gave up 6 bases and J gave up 2 bases, with 16 bases separating them. The chain's CDR3 is CASSRGPTAQETQYF. The CDR3 DNA sequence: TGTGCCAGCTCTCGCGGCCCGACAGCTCAAGAGACCCAGTACTTC.

The gene calls are TRBV15 and TRBJ1-1, with a possible D match to TRBD1 (6 bases). With 2 bases removed from V and 7 bases from J, the gap between germline ends came to 20 bases. This CDR3 comprises 16 residues. Looked up from germline, CDR1 is LNHNV and CDR2 is YYDKDF (reference sequence). The CDR3 protein is CATSRSPGTTLFEAFF. The DNA for the CDR3 is TGTGCCACCAGCAGAAGCCCCGGGACAACCCTGTTTGAAGCTTTCTTT.